These 25 T cell receptor beta chains came from one sample sequenced in a study of glioma-infiltrating T cells after dendritic cell vaccination. Time point noted: after dendritic cell vaccination, including at tumor progression/relapse. Method: immunoSEQ multiplex PCR; TCRdb's copy keeps in-frame clones and lacks some. The table lists 75,000 to 95,000 clones, more than 80% of them singletons. The sample here was blood, taken after dendritic cell vaccination. The source is a human donor with glioblastoma.

V usage is TRBV14 and J usage is TRBJ2-5, with TRBD1 as a possible D gene (5 bases). V shed 2 bases and J shed 1 base, with 14 bases lying between them. In germline, CDR1 is SGHDN, CDR2 FVKESK. The CDR3 is 16 residues long. The CDR3 protein is CASSQSFRGFQETQYF. The DNA of the CDR3 is TGTGCCAGCAGCCAAAGCTTTAGGGGATTCCAAGAGACCCAGTACTTC.

This clone showed up just once. The chain joins TRBV5-1 to TRBJ1-6; possible D gene TRBD1, 5 bases. CDR1 is SGHRS and CDR2 is YFSETQ in the germline V gene. The CDR3 is 15 amino acids. V lost 4 bases and J 8 bases, leaving 16 bases between the germline ends. CDR3 sequence (DNA): TGCGCCAGCAGCCCGCGGACGGCGGGGGATTCACCCCTCCACTTT. Translated: CASSPRTAGDSPLHF.

This chain uses TRBV19 with TRBJ2-2; 7 positions match TRBD1. Trimming took 4 bases from V and 4 from J; bases not matched to a gene: 6. Germline V gene sequence: CDR1 LNHDA, CDR2 SQIVND (reference sequence). The CDR3 contains 15 residues. In DNA, the CDR3 is TGTGCCAGTAGTAGAGGGGGCCTAATCACCGGGGAGCTGTTTTTT. The encoded protein is CASSRGGLITGELFF.

V usage is TRBV18 and J usage is TRBJ1-2; 9 bases map to TRBD1. Looked up from germline, CDR1 is KGHSH and CDR2 is LQKENI. CDR3 length equals 16 residues. V shed 0 bases and J 1 base; nucleotides not matched to a gene: 3. CDR3: CASSPPETGGNYGYTF. The CDR3 coding sequence is TGTGCCAGCTCACCACCGGAGACAGGGGGTAACTATGGCTACACCTTC.

This clone came up a few times. V and J are TRBV10-3 and TRBJ2-1; 11 bases fit TRBD2. The germline V gene encodes CDR1 ENHRY and CDR2 SYGVKD. With 6 bases clipped from V and 3 bases from J, the junction kept 4 bases outside the gene matches. There are 15 residues in the CDR3. The CDR3 here is CAISKTSGNYNEQFF. In DNA form, the CDR3 reads TGTGCCATCAGCAAGACTAGCGGGAACTACAATGAGCAGTTCTTC.

The rearrangement joins TRBV6-5 to TRBJ2-1, with TRBD2 identical over 8 bases. There are 15 residues in the CDR3. Germline CDR1 MNHEY, CDR2 SVGAGI. J was trimmed by 0 bases and V by 7 bases; bases with no gene match: 5. In DNA, the CDR3 is TGTGCCAGCACCTTAGCGGGGACCTCCTACAATGAGCAGTTCTTC. The encoded protein is CASTLAGTSYNEQFF.

Only a few counts were recorded for this clone. This chain uses TRBV5-5 with TRBJ1-3, with 11 nucleotides matching TRBD1. V lost 0 bases, J lost 8 bases, and 4 bases stayed unmatched. This CDR3 is built from 15 residues. CDR1 and CDR2 (germline): SGHKS, YYEKEE (reference sequence). CDR3 DNA sequence: TGTGCCAGCAGCTTGGACGGGACAGGGGGGGACACCATATATTTT. This encodes CASSLDGTGGDTIYF.

This clone came up a few times. The gene calls are TRBV5-5 and TRBJ2-5; D is ambiguous. The CDR3 sequence is 14 residues long. CDR1 and CDR2 (germline): SGHKS, YYEKEE (reference sequence). Trimming stripped 6 bases from V and 3 bases from J, with 15 bases between. The CDR3 sequence is CASTPWASKETQYF. DNA for the CDR3: TGTGCCAGCACCCCCTGGGCTTCTAAAGAGACCCAGTACTTC.

The chain couples TRBV9 to TRBJ2-1; D is possibly TRBD1 (5 bases). The V gene lost 1 base and the J gene lost 6 bases, with 14 bases spanning the gap. There are 15 residues in the CDR3. In germline, CDR1 is SGDLS, CDR2 YYNGEE. The CDR3 reads CASSVRGDSPNEQFF. The CDR3 DNA follows: TGTGCCAGCAGCGTAAGGGGCGACAGCCCCAATGAGCAGTTCTTC.

The chain links TRBV6-5 to TRBJ1-1; D may be TRBD1 (5 bases). V lost 5 bases, J lost 3 bases, and 16 bases lay in between. Germline CDR1 reads MNHEY; CDR2 reads SVGAGI. The CDR3 covers 15 residues. The CDR3 region is CASSRGHPVDTEAFF. The CDR3 coding sequence is TGTGCCAGCAGTAGAGGACACCCAGTAGACACTGAAGCTTTCTTT.

The rearrangement links TRBV7-8 to TRBJ1-5; unclear D gene. The length of the CDR3 is 13 residues. The V and J ends lost 0 bases and 7 bases respectively, with 7 bases between them. CDR1 is SGHVS and CDR2 is FQNEAQ in the germline V gene. Here the CDR3 DNA reads TGTGCCAGCAGCTTAGCTGTAATCCAGCCCCAGCATTTT. This sequence encodes CASSLAVIQPQHF.

The V gene is TRBV28, the J gene TRBJ2-1, with D perhaps matching TRBD1 (6 bases). Germline V lookup: CDR1 MDHEN, CDR2 SYDVKM. The CDR3 extends over 16 amino acids. Trimming removed 4 bases at V and 1 base at J, with 14 bases between. CDR3 protein: CASSSHSQGSYNEQFF. The CDR3 coding sequence is TGTGCCAGCAGTTCCCACTCACAGGGATCCTACAATGAGCAGTTCTTC.

This chain joins TRBV19 and TRBJ2-2; the D gene is possibly TRBD1 (6 bases). Trimming cost V 3 bases and J 1 base, with 18 bases left between them. The germline gives CDR1 LNHDA, CDR2 SQIVND (reference sequence). The CDR3 is 18 amino acids. The CDR3 loop is CASSIRGAGDLNTGELFF. The CDR3 region has the DNA TGTGCCAGTAGTATCCGTGGTGCAGGGGACCTGAACACCGGGGAGCTGTTTTTT. Supplemented by reference TRBV19 and TRBJ2-2, the full variable domain reads DGGITQSPKYLFRKEGQNVTLSCEQNLNHDAMYWYRQDPGQGLRLIYYSQIVNDFQKGDIAEGYSVSREKKESFPLTVTSAQKNPTAFYLCASSIRGAGDLNTGELFFGEGSRLTVL.

This clone occurred once. The chain combines TRBV19 with TRBJ2-2; D uncertain. The V end lost 6 bases, the J end lost 4 bases, and 6 bases lay between the germline ends. CDR3 length equals 12 residues. CDR1 is LNHDA and CDR2 is SQIVND in the germline V gene (reference sequence). The CDR3: CASSGPTGELFF. In DNA, the CDR3 is TGTGCCAGTAGCGGTCCCACCGGGGAGCTGTTTTTT.

The chain uses TRBV7-2 and TRBJ1-5; 7 positions agree with TRBD1. The CDR3 has 14 residues. Unmatched junction bases numbered 7, after V lost 4 bases and J lost 7 bases. Germline assignment: CDR1 SGHTA and CDR2 FQGNSA. The CDR3: CASSYRTGGQPQHF. DNA for the CDR3: TGTGCCAGCAGCTACCGGACAGGCGGGCAGCCCCAGCATTTT. The whole variable domain, filled in from reference TRBV7-2 and TRBJ1-5, reads GAGVSQSPSNKVTEKGKDVELRCDPISGHTALYWYRQSLGQGLEFLIYFQGNSAPDKSGLPSDRFSAERTGGSVSTLTIQRTQQEDSAVYLCASSYRTGGQPQHFGDGTRLSIL.

The rearrangement joins TRBV2 to TRBJ1-5; TRBD1 matches 7 bases. The germline CDR1 and CDR2 sequences are SNHLY and FYNNEI. Losses at the gene ends were 6 bases for V and 1 base for J; bases not matched to a gene: 3. This CDR3 region has 14 residues. CDR3 DNA: TGTGCCAGCAGACAGGGGCAAAGCAATCAGCCCCAGCATTTT. Protein: CASRQGQSNQPQHF.

The chain links TRBV30 to TRBJ1-5, with no clear D. Germline V gene data show CDR1 as GTSNPN and CDR2 as SVGIG (reference sequence). This CDR3 has 13 residues. Trimming shortened V by 1 base and J by 0 bases, and 4 bases separated the two germline ends. DNA of the CDR3: TGTGCCTGGAGTGCTACTAGCAATCAGCCCCAGCATTTT. Amino acid sequence: CAWSATSNQPQHF. Looking up the rest from reference TRBV30 and TRBJ1-5 gives the full variable domain: SQTIHQWPATLVQPVGSPLSLECTVEGTSNPNLYWYRQAAGRGLQLLFYSVGIGQISSEVPQNLSASRPQDRQFILSSKKLLLSDSGFYLCAWSATSNQPQHFGDGTRLSIL.

The V and J genes are TRBV6-1 and TRBJ2-7; 14 positions match TRBD2. CDR3 size: 15 residues. Germline V gives CDR1 MNHNS, CDR2 SASEGT. CDR3 nucleotides: TGTGCCACAACATCACTTAAGGGACTAGCGGGAGTGCTGGACGTC. It yields the protein CATTSLKGLAGVLDV.

In the case of this clone: The sample has other DNA sequences that encode this CDR3 too. V is TRBV5-8 and J is TRBJ2-2; TRBD1 matches at 9 bases. Germline-derived CDR1 and CDR2 are SGHTS and YDEGEE. The V gene end was trimmed by 0 bases and the J gene end by 3 bases; junction bases not matched to a gene: 3. CDR3 length: 16 residues. CDR3 DNA sequence: TGTGCCAGCAGCTTGGGGACAGGGGTATACACCGGGGAGCTGTTTTTT. Protein product: CASSLGTGVYTGELFF. The full variable domain, rest sourced from reference TRBV5-8 and TRBJ2-2, is EAGVTQSPTHLIKTRGQQATLRCSPISGHTSVYWYQQALGLGLQFLLWYDEGEERNRGNFPPRFSGRQFPNYSSELNVNALELEDSALYLCASSLGTGVYTGELFFGEGSRLTVL.

This clone was counted a few times. The chain is built from TRBV7-9 and TRBJ1-1; D is unclear. The germline V gene encodes CDR1 SEHNR and CDR2 FQNEAQ (reference sequence). This CDR3 has 14 residues. The V and J ends lost 3 bases and 0 bases respectively, with 8 bases between them. DNA for the CDR3: TGTGCCAGCAGCTTTGGAGGATTGAACACTGAAGCTTTCTTT. Translation: CASSFGGLNTEAFF. Filled out from reference TRBV7-9 and TRBJ1-1, the complete variable domain reads DTGVSQNPRHKITKRGQNVTFRCDPISEHNRLYWYRQTLGQGPEFLTYFQNEAQLEKSRLLSDRFSAERPKGSFSTLEIQRTEQGDSAMYLCASSFGGLNTEAFFGQGTRLTVV.

This clone has only one observation. The chain employs TRBV5-1 and TRBJ2-3; a weak D match, TRBD1 (5 bases). There are 13 residues in the CDR3. Trimming cost V 5 bases and J 2 bases, with 9 bases left between them. The germline gives CDR1 SGHRS, CDR2 YFSETQ. The CDR3 protein is CASSRQFTDTQYF. The CDR3 DNA sequence: TGCGCCAGCAGTCGACAGTTCACAGATACGCAGTATTTT.

This clone was seen only a few times. Other nucleotide sequences in the sample specify the same CDR3. This rearrangement joins TRBV19 to TRBJ2-7; the D is unclear. Germline assignment: CDR1 LNHDA and CDR2 SQIVND (reference sequence). Trimming took 3 bases from V and 0 from J, leaving 6 bases between them. The CDR3 is 13 amino acids. This CDR3 is CASSIKPSYEQYF. For the CDR3, the DNA is TGTGCCAGTAGTATCAAGCCCTCCTACGAGCAGTACTTC. Together with reference TRBV19 and TRBJ2-7, the CDR3 gives the full variable domain: DGGITQSPKYLFRKEGQNVTLSCEQNLNHDAMYWYRQDPGQGLRLIYYSQIVNDFQKGDIAEGYSVSREKKESFPLTVTSAQKNPTAFYLCASSIKPSYEQYFGPGTRLTVT.

The chain carries TRBV6-5 and TRBJ1-3; D possibly corresponds to TRBD1 (5 bases). The germline gives CDR1 MNHEY, CDR2 SVGAGI. The CDR3 is 15 residues long. V was shortened by 6 bases and J by 0 bases, with 12 bases between the two germline ends. CDR3 sequence reads: CASSPNRGSGNTIYF. In DNA form, the CDR3 reads TGTGCCAGCAGCCCAAATAGGGGCTCTGGAAACACCATATATTTT.

The genes are TRBV9 and TRBJ2-3; 7 bases fit TRBD1. The CDR3 has 14 amino acids. The J segment lost 2 bases and the V segment lost 2 bases, leaving 2 bases of the junction unmatched. Germline loops: CDR1 SGDLS, CDR2 YYNGEE. CDR3 sequence (DNA): TGTGCCAGCAGCGTGGGACAGCTCACAGATACGCAGTATTTT. This encodes CASSVGQLTDTQYF. The full variable domain, in which reference TRBV9 and TRBJ2-3 provide the parts outside the CDR3, is DSGVTQTPKHLITATGQRVTLRCSPRSGDLSVYWYQQSLDQGLQFLIQYYNGEERAKGNILERFSAQQFPDLHSELNLSSLELGDSALYFCASSVGQLTDTQYFGPGTRLTVL.

The chain has TRBV6-6 and TRBJ2-7; TRBD2 might be the D (5 bases). The CDR3 sequence is 13 residues long. V lost 6 bases, J lost 2 bases, and 11 bases lay in between. Per germline, CDR1 MNHNY and CDR2 SVGAGI (reference sequence). The CDR3 is CASRFRDTYEQYV. CDR3 sequence (DNA): TGTGCCAGCAGGTTCCGGGATACCTACGAGCAGTACGTC.